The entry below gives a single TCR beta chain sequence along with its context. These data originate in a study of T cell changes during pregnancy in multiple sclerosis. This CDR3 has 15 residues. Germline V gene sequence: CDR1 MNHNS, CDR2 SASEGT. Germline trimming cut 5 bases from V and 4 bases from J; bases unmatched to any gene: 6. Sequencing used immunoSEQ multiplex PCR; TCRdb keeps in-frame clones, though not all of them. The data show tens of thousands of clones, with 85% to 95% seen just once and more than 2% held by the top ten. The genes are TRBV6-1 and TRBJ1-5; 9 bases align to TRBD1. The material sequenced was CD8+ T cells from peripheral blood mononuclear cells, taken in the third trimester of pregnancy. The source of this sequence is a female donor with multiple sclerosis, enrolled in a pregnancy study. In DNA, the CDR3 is TGTGCCAGCAGTATCCACAGGGGGCGGAATCAGCCCCAGCATTTT. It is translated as CASSIHRGRNQPQHF.